Described below is a single T cell receptor (beta chain) sequence and its context. Germline CDR1 and CDR2: LNHDA and SQIVND (reference sequence). The CDR3 has 13 residues. With V trimmed by 8 bases and J by 10 bases, 11 bases remained unmatched. This sample was included in a study of blood T cell repertoires in COVID-19. Background on the study: The study drew acute and convalescent COVID-19 samples from the United States, Italy and Spain.

Authors' methods: Amplification from reference gene primers served as the basis for estimated nucleated cell counts. Some clones are missing from TCRdb's copy, which holds only in-frame ones; the method was immunoSEQ multiplex PCR. From that table come the V and J calls and clone size; the DNA was used to work out D and trimming. The table includes about 270,000 clones, around nine tenths detected once. This chain joins TRBV19 and TRBJ2-1; 7 positions match TRBD2. Sequenced sample: peripheral blood. This clonotype originated in a man in his forties with active or convalescent COVID-19. CDR3 protein: CASAPGGGGEQFF. The DNA for the CDR3 is TGTGCCAGTGCGCCGGGAGGAGGTGGAGAGCAGTTCTTC. Looking up the rest from reference TRBV19 and TRBJ2-1 gives the full variable domain: DGGITQSPKYLFRKEGQNVTLSCEQNLNHDAMYWYRQDPGQGLRLIYYSQIVNDFQKGDIAEGYSVSREKKESFPLTVTSAQKNPTAFYLCASAPGGGGEQFFGPGTRLTVL.